One and the same sample provided the 14 T cell receptor beta chains below, sequenced in a study of blood T cell repertoires in COVID-19. Sequencing was performed with immunoSEQ multiplex PCR; in TCRdb, only in-frame clones are kept and a portion is missing. The sample holds almost 400,000 clones, 70% to 90% seen once. The specimen sequenced was PBMCs or T cells enriched from blood (not recorded which). Receptor source: a woman aged 25 to 39 with acute COVID-19.

The chain couples TRBV29-1 to TRBJ2-7; the match to TRBD1 covers 7 bases. The germline V gene encodes CDR1 SQVTM and CDR2 ANQGSEA. The CDR3 is 15 residues long. Trimming took 6 bases from V and 1 from J; bases not matched to a gene: 12. CDR3 DNA: TGCAGCGTCGCTGGTAAGACAGGGTATTCCTACGAGCAGTACTTC. Translation: CSVAGKTGYSYEQYF.

J is TRBJ2-1 and V is TRBV6-1; 9 nucleotides align to TRBD1. Germline CDR1 and CDR2: MNHNS and SASEGT. The CDR3 totals 16 residues. Trimming took 4 bases from V and 0 from J; bases not matched to a gene: 4. CDR3: CASSVGQGYSYNEQFF. DNA for the CDR3: TGTGCCAGCAGTGTGGGACAGGGTTACTCCTACAATGAGCAGTTCTTC.

The V call is TRBV7-9, the J call TRBJ1-5; no reliable D call. CDR1 and CDR2 (germline): SEHNR, FQNEAQ (reference sequence). This CDR3 region has 14 residues. The V end lost 2 bases, the J end lost 7 bases, and 12 bases lay between the germline ends. CDR3 nucleotide sequence: TGTGCCAGCAGCTTAAACACCGCCGGGCAGCCCCAGCATTTT. Translation: CASSLNTAGQPQHF.

This chain connects TRBV5-1 to TRBJ1-2; D remains ambiguous. CDR1 is SGHRS, CDR2 YFSETQ, per germline. The CDR3 covers 15 residues. Between the trimmed V and J ends, which lost 4 bases and 6 bases, there was a span of 19 bases. The CDR3 protein is CASSTTLGFLDGYTF. The DNA for the CDR3 is TGCGCCAGCAGCACAACACTAGGGTTTCTGGATGGCTACACCTTC. The full variable domain, rest sourced from reference TRBV5-1 and TRBJ1-2, is KAGVTQTPRYLIKTRGQQVTLSCSPISGHRSVSWYQQTPGQGLQFLFEYFSETQRNKGNFPGRFSGRQFSNSRSEMNVSTLELGDSALYLCASSTTLGFLDGYTFGSGTRLTVV.

CDR3 in amino acids: CSGYDRTGTNEQFF. The CDR3 nucleotides are TGCAGCGGCTATGACCGGACAGGGACCAATGAGCAGTTCTTC. The chain carries TRBV29-1 and TRBJ2-1, with 8 bases that match TRBD1. The CDR3 extends over 14 amino acids. Germline V gene lookup returns CDR1 SQVTM and CDR2 ANQGSEA. V trimming: 7 bases; J trimming: 6 bases; junction bases outside the gene matches: 11.

V is TRBV6-1 and J is TRBJ1-4; unclear D gene. The CDR3 covers 16 residues. The V end was cut by 0 bases, the J end by 6 bases, with 14 bases between. Germline-derived CDR1 and CDR2 are MNHNS and SASEGT. The CDR3 nucleotides are TGTGCCAGCAGTGAAGCCCAGACACCACGGTATGAAAAACTGTTTTTT. This translates into CASSEAQTPRYEKLFF.

This rearrangement joins TRBV5-6 to TRBJ2-6; weak D call: TRBD1 (5 bases). Trimming cost V 3 bases and J 2 bases, with 9 bases left between them. The CDR3 sequence is 15 residues long. The germline V gene encodes CDR1 SGHDT and CDR2 YYEEEE. CDR3 protein: CASSWRQTGANVLTF. CDR3 bases: TGTGCCAGCAGCTGGAGACAGACTGGGGCCAACGTCCTGACTTTC.

This chain uses TRBV9 with TRBJ1-2; 10 nucleotides line up with TRBD1. The CDR3 has 15 residues. CDR1 SGDLS and CDR2 YYNGEE come from the germline V gene. J gave up 8 bases and V 3 bases, and 10 bases lay outside the gene matches. CDR3 in amino acids: CASSDGDRGRIGYTF. The CDR3 DNA follows: TGTGCCAGCAGCGATGGGGACAGGGGAAGGATAGGCTACACCTTC.

The V call is TRBV4-3, the J call TRBJ1-1; no firm D call. Germline-derived CDR1 and CDR2 are LGHNA and YSLEER. This CDR3 has 15 residues. Trimming took off 0 bases at V and 0 bases at J, with 8 bases between the two ends. The DNA for the CDR3 is TGCGCCAGCAGCCAAGATATAGCCATGAACACTGAAGCTTTCTTT. Encoded protein: CASSQDIAMNTEAFF.

This clone was observed a handful of times. This chain links TRBV27 with TRBJ1-5; tentatively, D is TRBD1 (5 bases). Trimming pared 0 bases from V and 7 bases from J, leaving 16 bases between. Germline CDR1 reads MNHEY; CDR2 reads SMNVEV (reference sequence). This CDR3 spans 16 amino acids. CDR3 in DNA: TGTGCCAGCAGTTTATCGATAGTCGGGGGTAAACAGCCCCAGCATTTT. Amino acids: CASSLSIVGGKQPQHF.

The CDR3: CASSPYFGQGAGELFF. The CDR3 DNA follows: TGTGCCAGCTCACCTTACTTCGGACAGGGGGCCGGGGAGCTGTTTTTT. The chain uses TRBV18 and TRBJ2-2, with TRBD1 identical over 10 bases. Unmatched junction bases numbered 7, after V lost 3 bases and J lost 6 bases. Germline loops: CDR1 KGHSH, CDR2 LQKENI. The CDR3 loop spans 16 amino acids.

This clone showed up just once. The chain links TRBV7-3 to TRBJ2-1; 14 bases align to TRBD2. V lost 3 bases to trimming and J lost 6 bases; unmatched junction nucleotides: 10. Germline V gives CDR1 SGHTA, CDR2 FQGTGA. This CDR3 has 18 residues. The DNA for the CDR3 is TGTGCCAGCAGCTTCCGATGGACTAGCGGGGGGTACCCCAATGAGCAGTTCTTC. It specifies CASSFRWTSGGYPNEQFF.

The CDR3 sequence: CASSLAAASGAYNEQFF. The CDR3 DNA follows: TGTGCCAGCAGCTTAGCCGCGGCTAGCGGGGCGTACAATGAGCAGTTCTTC. V gene TRBV7-2 combines with J gene TRBJ2-1; 9 bases map to TRBD2. Germline V CDR1 and CDR2: SGHTA, FQGNSA. The CDR3 runs to 17 residues. Trimming at V came to 0 bases and at J to 4 bases, leaving 7 bases not matched to a gene.

The V gene is TRBV9, the J gene TRBJ1-1, with 7 bases identical to TRBD1. Trimming at V came to 4 bases and at J to 9 bases, leaving 9 bases not matched to a gene. Per the germline V gene, CDR1 is SGDLS and CDR2 is YYNGEE. The CDR3 is 13 amino acids. The DNA for the CDR3 is TGTGCCAGCAGCATCGGGACAGCACTAAAAGCTTTCTTT. Residues: CASSIGTALKAFF.